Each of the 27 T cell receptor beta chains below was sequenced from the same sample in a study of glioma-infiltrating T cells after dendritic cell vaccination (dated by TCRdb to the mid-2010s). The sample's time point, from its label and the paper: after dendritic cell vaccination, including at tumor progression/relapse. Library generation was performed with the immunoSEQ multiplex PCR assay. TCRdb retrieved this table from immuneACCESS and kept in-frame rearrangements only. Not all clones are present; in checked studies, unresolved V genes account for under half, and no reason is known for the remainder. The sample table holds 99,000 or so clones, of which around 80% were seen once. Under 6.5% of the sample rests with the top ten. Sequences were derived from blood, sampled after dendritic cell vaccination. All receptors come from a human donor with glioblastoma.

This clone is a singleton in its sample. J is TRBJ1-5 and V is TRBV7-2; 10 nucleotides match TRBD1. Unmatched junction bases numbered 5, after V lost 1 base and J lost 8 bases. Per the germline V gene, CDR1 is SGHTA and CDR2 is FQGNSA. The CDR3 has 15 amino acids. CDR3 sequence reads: CASSLGQGAIEPQHF. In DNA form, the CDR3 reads TGTGCCAGCAGCTTAGGACAGGGGGCTATTGAGCCCCAGCATTTT.

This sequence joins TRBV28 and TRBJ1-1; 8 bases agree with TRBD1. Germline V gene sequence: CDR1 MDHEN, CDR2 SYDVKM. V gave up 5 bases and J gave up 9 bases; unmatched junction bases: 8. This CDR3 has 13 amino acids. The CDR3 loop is CASSPYGTGKAFF. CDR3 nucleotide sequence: TGTGCCAGCAGTCCTTACGGGACAGGCAAAGCTTTCTTT.

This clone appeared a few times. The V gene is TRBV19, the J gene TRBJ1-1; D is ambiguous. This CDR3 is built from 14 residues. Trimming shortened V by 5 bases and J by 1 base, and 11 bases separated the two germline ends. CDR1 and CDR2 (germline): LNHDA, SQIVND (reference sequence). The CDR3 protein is CASSYRGQNTEAFF. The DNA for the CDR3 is TGTGCCAGTAGTTACCGAGGCCAGAACACTGAAGCTTTCTTT.

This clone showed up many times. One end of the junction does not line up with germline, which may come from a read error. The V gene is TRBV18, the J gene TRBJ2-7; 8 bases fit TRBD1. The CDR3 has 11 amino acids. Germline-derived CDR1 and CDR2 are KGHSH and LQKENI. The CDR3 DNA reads TGTGCCAGCTCACAAAACCGGGACAGGTCCTTC. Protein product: CASSQNRDRSF.

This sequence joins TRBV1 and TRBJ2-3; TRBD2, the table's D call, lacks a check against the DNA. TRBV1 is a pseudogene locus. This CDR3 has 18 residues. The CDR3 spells CTSRPASGGDQFRCCPYF. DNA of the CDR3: TGCACCAGCAGGCCCGCTAGCGGGGGGGACCAATTCCGTTGTTGTCCGTATTTT.

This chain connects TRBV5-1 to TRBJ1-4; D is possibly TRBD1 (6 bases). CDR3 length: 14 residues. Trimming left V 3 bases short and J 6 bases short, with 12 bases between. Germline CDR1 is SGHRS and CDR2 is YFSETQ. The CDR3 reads CASSYWGRYEKLFF. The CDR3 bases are TGCGCCAGCAGCTACTGGGGGCGTTATGAAAAACTGTTTTTT.

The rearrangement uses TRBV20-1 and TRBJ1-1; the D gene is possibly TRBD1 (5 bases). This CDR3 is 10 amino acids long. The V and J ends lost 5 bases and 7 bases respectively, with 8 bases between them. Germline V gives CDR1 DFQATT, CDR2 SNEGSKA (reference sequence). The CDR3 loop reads CSASGLEAFF. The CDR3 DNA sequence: TGCAGTGCTTCGGGACTTGAAGCTTTCTTT.

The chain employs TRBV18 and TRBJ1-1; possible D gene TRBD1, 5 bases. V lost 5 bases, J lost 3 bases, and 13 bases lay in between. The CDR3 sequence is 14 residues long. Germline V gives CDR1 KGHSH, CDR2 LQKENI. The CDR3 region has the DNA TGTGCCAGCTCAACGTCGACAGATCACACTGAAGCTTTCTTT. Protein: CASSTSTDHTEAFF.

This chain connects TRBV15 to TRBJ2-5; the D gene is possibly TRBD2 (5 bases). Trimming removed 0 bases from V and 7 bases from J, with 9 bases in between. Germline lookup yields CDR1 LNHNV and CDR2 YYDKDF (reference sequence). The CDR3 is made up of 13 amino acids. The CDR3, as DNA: TGTGCCACCAGCAGAGAGGGCCGGGGGACCCAGTACTTC. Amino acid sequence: CATSREGRGTQYF.

This CDR3 is CASSEFRGITDTQYF. CDR3 sequence (DNA): TGTGCCAGCAGTGAGTTTCGAGGAATCACAGATACGCAGTATTTT. This chain uses TRBV2 with TRBJ2-3; D is ambiguous. Trimming cost V 3 bases and J 2 bases, with 12 bases left between them. CDR1 is SNHLY and CDR2 is FYNNEI in the germline V gene. The CDR3 totals 15 residues.

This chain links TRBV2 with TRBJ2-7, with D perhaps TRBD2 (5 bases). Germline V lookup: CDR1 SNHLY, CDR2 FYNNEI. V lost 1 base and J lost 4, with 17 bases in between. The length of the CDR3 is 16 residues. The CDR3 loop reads CASSEVGGLGPYEQYF. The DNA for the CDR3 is TGTGCCAGCAGTGAAGTCGGAGGATTAGGGCCTTACGAGCAGTACTTC.

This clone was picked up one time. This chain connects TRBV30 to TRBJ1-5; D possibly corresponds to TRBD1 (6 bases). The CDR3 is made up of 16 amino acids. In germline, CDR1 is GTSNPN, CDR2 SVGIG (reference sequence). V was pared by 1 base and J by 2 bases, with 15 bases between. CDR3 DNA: TGTGCCTGGAGTGCAACCAGGGGAATCGGCAATCAGCCCCAGCATTTT. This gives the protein CAWSATRGIGNQPQHF. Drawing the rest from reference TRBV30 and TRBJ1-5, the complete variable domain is SQTIHQWPATLVQPVGSPLSLECTVEGTSNPNLYWYRQAAGRGLQLLFYSVGIGQISSEVPQNLSASRPQDRQFILSSKKLLLSDSGFYLCAWSATRGIGNQPQHFGDGTRLSIL.

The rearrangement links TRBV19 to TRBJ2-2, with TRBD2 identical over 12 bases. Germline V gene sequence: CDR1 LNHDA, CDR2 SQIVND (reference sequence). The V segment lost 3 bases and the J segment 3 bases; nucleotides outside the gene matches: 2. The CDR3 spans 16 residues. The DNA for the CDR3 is TGTGCCAGTAGTATTCTAGCGGGAGGGCACACCGGGGAGCTGTTTTTT. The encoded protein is CASSILAGGHTGELFF. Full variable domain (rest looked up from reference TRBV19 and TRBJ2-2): DGGITQSPKYLFRKEGQNVTLSCEQNLNHDAMYWYRQDPGQGLRLIYYSQIVNDFQKGDIAEGYSVSREKKESFPLTVTSAQKNPTAFYLCASSILAGGHTGELFFGEGSRLTVL.

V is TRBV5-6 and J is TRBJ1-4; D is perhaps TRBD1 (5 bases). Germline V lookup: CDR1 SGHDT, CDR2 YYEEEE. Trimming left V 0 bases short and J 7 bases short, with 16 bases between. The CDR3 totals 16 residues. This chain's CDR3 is CASSLAGLAGTEKLFF. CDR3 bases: TGTGCCAGCAGCTTGGCAGGACTAGCGGGGACTGAAAAACTGTTTTTT.

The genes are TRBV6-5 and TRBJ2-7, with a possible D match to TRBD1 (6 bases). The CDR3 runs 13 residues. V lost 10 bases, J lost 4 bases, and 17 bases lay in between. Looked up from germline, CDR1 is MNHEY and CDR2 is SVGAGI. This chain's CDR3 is CAIVRQGTYEQYF. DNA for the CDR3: TGTGCCATCGTACGGCAGGGGACGTACGAGCAGTACTTC.

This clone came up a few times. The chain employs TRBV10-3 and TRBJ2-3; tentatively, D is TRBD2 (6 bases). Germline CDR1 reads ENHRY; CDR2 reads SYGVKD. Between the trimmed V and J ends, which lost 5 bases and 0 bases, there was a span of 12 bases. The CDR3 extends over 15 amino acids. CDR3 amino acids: CAISLGAGSTDTQYF. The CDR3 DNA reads TGTGCCATCAGTTTAGGAGCGGGTAGCACAGATACGCAGTATTTT.

The chain's CDR3 is CASSLKGGGFNEQFF. The CDR3 DNA sequence: TGTGCCAGCAGCTTGAAGGGCGGGGGCTTCAATGAGCAGTTCTTC. The chain recombines TRBV5-4 with TRBJ2-1; D is perhaps TRBD2 (7 bases). This CDR3 is 15 amino acids long. Germline V gene lookup returns CDR1 SGHNT and CDR2 YYREEE (reference sequence). Trimming left V 1 base short and J 6 bases short, with 14 bases between.

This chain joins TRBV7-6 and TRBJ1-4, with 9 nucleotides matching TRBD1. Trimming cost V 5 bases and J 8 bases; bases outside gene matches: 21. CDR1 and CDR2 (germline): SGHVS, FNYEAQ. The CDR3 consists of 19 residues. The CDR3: CASSPGVRAWDRAEEKLFF. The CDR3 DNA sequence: TGTGCCAGCAGCCCAGGAGTTAGGGCATGGGACAGGGCAGAAGAAAAACTGTTTTTT.

This chain's CDR3 is CASSSDRGLDDEQYF. CDR3 sequence (DNA): TGTGCCAGCAGTTCGGACAGGGGTTTAGACGACGAGCAGTACTTC. This chain links TRBV6-1 with TRBJ2-7; 9 bases line up with TRBD1. The CDR3 has 15 residues. V lost 5 bases, J lost 5 bases, and 10 bases stayed unmatched. Per germline, CDR1 MNHNS and CDR2 SASEGT.

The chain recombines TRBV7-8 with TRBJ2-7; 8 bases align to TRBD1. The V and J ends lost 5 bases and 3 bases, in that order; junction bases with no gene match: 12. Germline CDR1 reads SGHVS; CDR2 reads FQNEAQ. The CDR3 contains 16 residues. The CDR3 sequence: CASSPGTGEVNYEQYF. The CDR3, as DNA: TGTGCCAGCAGCCCGGGGACAGGCGAAGTAAACTACGAGCAGTACTTC.

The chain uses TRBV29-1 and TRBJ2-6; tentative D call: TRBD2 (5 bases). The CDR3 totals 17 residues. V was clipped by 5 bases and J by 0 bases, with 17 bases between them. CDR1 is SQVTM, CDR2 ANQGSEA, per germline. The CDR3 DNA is TGCAGCGTTAGAGGTCGGGGTTCCGCCTCTGGGGCCAACGTCCTGACTTTC. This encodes CSVRGRGSASGANVLTF.

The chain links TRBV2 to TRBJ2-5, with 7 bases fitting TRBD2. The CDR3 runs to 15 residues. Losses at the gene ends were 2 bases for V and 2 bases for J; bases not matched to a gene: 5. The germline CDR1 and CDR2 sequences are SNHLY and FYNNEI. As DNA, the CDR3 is TGTGCCAGCAGTGAACAGCCTAGCGGACAAGAGACCCAGTACTTC. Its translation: CASSEQPSGQETQYF.

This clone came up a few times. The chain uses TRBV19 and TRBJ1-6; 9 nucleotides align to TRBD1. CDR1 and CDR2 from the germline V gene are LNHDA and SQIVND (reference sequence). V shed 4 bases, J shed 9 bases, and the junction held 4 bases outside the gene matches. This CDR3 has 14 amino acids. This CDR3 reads CASSNTGGGSPLHF. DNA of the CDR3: TGTGCCAGTAGTAACACAGGGGGCGGTTCACCCCTCCACTTT.

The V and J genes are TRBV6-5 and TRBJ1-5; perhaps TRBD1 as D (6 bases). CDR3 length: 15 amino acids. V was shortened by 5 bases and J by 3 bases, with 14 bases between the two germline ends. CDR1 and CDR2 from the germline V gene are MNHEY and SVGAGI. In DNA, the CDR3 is TGTGCCAGCAGTGCCTACGGACAGTACAATCAGCCCCAGCATTTT. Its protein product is CASSAYGQYNQPQHF.

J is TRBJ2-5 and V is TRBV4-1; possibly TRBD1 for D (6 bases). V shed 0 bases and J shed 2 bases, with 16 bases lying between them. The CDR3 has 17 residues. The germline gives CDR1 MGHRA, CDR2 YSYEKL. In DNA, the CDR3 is TGCGCCAGCAGCCAAGATCGGCAGGGGTTTGGGCAAGAGACCCAGTACTTC. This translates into CASSQDRQGFGQETQYF.

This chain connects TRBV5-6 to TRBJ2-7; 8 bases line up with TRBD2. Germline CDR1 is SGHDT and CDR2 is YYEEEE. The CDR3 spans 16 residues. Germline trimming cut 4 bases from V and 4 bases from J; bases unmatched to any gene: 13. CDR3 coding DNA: TGTGCCAGCAGCCGGGGGGGAGCGGTAGGGGGGTACGAGCAGTACTTC. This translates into CASSRGGAVGGYEQYF.

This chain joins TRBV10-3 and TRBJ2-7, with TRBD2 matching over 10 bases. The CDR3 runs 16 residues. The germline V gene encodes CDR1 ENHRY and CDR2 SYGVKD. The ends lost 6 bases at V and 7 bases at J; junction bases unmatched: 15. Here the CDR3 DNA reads TGTGCCATCAGCCCTTACCAGCCGGGACTAGCGAGAGAGCAGTACTTC. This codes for CAISPYQPGLAREQYF.